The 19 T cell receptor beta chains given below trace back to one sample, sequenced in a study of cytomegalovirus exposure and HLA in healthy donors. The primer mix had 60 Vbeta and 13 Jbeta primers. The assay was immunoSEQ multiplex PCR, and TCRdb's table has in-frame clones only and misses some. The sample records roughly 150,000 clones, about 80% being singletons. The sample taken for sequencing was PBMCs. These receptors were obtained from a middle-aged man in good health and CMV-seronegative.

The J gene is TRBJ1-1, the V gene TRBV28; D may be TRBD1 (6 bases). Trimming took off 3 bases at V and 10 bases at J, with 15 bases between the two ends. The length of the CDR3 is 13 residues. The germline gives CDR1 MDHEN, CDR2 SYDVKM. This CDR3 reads CASSLSLTRGAFF. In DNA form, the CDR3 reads TGTGCCAGCAGTTTGTCTCTTACCAGGGGAGCTTTCTTT.

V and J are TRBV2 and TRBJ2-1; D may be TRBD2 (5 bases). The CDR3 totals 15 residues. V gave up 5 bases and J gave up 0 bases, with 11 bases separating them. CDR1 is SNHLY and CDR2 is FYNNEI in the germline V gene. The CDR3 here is CASSSDWSSYNEQFF. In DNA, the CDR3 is TGTGCCAGCAGTTCGGACTGGAGCTCCTACAATGAGCAGTTCTTC.

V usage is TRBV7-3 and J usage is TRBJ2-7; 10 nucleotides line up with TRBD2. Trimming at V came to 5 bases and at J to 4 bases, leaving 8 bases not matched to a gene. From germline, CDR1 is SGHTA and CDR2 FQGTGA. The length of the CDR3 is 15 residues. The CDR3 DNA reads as TGTGCCAGCAGCCCCCAAGCGGGAGGGCCTTACGAGCAGTACTTC. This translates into CASSPQAGGPYEQYF.

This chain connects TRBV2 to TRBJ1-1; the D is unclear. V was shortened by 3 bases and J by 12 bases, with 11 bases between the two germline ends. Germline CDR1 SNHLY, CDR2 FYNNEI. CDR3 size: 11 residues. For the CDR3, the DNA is TGTGCCAGCAGTGACGGGAGTGGAACTTTCTTT. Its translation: CASSDGSGTFF.

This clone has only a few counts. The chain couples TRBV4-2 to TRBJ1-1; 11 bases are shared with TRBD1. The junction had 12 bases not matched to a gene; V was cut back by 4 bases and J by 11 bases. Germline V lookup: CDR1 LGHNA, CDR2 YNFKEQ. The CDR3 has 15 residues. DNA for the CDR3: TGTGCCAGCAGCCCTTGGACAGGGGGCGCTGAAGGCGCTTTCTTT. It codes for CASSPWTGGAEGAFF.

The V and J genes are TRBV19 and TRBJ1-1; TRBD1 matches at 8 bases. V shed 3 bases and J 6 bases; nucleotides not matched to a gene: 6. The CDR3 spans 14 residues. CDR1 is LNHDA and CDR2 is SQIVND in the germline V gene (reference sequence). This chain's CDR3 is CASSMQGAQAEAFF. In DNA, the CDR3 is TGTGCCAGTAGTATGCAGGGGGCGCAGGCTGAAGCTTTCTTT.

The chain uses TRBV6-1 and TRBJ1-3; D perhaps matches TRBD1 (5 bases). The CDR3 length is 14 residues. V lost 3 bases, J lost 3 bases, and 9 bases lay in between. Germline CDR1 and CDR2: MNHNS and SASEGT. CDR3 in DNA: TGTGCCAGCAGTGACAGGGTCTTTGGAAACACCATATATTTT. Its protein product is CASSDRVFGNTIYF.

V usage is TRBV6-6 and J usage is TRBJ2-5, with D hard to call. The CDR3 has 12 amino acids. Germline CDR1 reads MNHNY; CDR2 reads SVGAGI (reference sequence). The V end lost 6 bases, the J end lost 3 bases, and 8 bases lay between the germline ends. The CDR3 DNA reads TGTGCCAGCAGACTCCAAAAAGAGACCCAGTACTTC. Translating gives CASRLQKETQYF.

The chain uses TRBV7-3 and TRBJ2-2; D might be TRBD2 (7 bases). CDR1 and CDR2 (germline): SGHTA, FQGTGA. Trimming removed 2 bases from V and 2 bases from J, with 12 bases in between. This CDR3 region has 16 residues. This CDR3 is CASSLRGASNTGELFF. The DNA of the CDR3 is TGTGCCAGCAGCTTACGGGGGGCATCAAACACCGGGGAGCTGTTTTTT.

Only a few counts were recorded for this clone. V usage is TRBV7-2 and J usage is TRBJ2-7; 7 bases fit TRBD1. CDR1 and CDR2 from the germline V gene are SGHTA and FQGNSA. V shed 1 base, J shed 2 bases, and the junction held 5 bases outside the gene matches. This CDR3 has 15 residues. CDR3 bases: TGTGCCAGCAGCTTAGGACAGGGCCTAACCTACGAGCAGTACTTC. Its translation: CASSLGQGLTYEQYF.

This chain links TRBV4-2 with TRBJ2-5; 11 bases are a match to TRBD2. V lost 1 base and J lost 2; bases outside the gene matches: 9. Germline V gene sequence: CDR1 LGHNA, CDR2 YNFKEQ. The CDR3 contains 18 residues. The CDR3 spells CASSQGRLAGGSQETQYF. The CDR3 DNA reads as TGTGCCAGCAGCCAAGGTCGCCTAGCGGGGGGCTCGCAAGAGACCCAGTACTTC.

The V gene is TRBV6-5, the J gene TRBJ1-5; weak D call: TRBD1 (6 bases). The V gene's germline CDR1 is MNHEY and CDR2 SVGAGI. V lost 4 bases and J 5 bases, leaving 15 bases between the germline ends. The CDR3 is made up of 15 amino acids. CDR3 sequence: CASSSSGESHQPQHF. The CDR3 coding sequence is TGTGCCAGCAGTTCCTCAGGGGAAAGCCATCAGCCCCAGCATTTT.

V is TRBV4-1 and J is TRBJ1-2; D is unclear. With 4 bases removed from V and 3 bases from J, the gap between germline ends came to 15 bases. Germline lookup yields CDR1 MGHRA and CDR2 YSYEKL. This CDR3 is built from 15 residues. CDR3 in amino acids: CASSRLKRSDYGYTF. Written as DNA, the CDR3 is TGCGCCAGCAGCCGCCTCAAGAGATCGGACTATGGCTACACCTTC.

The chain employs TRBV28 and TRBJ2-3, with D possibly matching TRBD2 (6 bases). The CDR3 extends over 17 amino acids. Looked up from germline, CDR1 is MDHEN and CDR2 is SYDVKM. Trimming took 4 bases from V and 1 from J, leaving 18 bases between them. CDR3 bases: TGTGCCAGCAGTTCCCCTCCAACTAGCACCCGCACAGATACGCAGTATTTT. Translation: CASSSPPTSTRTDTQYF.

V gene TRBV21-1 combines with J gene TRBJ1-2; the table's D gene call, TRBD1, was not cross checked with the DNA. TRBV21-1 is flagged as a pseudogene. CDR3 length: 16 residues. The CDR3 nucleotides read TGTGCCAGCAGCCCCCGACAGGGGACGGATACCTATGGCTACACCTTC. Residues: CASSPRQGTDTYGYTF.

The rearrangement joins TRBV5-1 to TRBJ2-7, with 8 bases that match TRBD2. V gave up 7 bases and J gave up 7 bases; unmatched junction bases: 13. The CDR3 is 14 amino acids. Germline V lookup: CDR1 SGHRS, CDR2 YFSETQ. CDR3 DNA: TGCGCCAGCCGATGGATAGCGGGATTTAAAGAGCAGTACGTC. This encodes CASRWIAGFKEQYV.

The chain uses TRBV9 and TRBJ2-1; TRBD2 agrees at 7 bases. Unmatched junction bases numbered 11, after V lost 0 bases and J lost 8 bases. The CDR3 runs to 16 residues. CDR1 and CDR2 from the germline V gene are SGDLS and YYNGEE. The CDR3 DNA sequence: TGTGCCAGCAGCGTAGACGGCGGGAGCTCCAGCTATGAGCAGTTCTTC. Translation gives CASSVDGGSSSYEQFF. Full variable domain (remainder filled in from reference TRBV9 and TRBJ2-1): DSGVTQTPKHLITATGQRVTLRCSPRSGDLSVYWYQQSLDQGLQFLIQYYNGEERAKGNILERFSAQQFPDLHSELNLSSLELGDSALYFCASSVDGGSSSYEQFFGPGTRLTVL.

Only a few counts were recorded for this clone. CDR3 residues: CASSLRPLDRARVTDTQYF. The CDR3 bases are TGCGCCAGCAGCCTCCGACCCCTAGACAGGGCCAGGGTCACAGATACGCAGTATTTT. The rearrangement uses TRBV4-1 and TRBJ2-3, with TRBD1 identical over 7 bases. V gave up 4 bases and J gave up 2 bases; unmatched junction bases: 18. Germline CDR1 reads MGHRA; CDR2 reads YSYEKL. The CDR3 consists of 19 residues.

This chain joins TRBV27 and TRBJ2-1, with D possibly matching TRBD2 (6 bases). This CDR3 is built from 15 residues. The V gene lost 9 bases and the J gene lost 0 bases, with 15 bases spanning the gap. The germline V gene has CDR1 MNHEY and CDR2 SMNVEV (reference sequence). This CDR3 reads CASRRGGSSYNEQFF. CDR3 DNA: TGTGCCAGTAGGAGGGGCGGCAGCTCCTACAATGAGCAGTTCTTC.